One sample yielded the 7 T cell receptor beta chains listed below, sequenced in a study of T cells in Graves' hyperthyroidism and ophthalmopathy. The CDR3 regions of TCR beta were amplified from RNA transcripts. First-round RT-PCR with HTBI primers amplified the TCR CDR3 region. TCRdb independently ran MiXCR on the multiplex PCR reads; one entry per CDR3 protein. The sample yields roughly 500,000 distinct CDR3 sequences, 40% to 50% seen once. The material sequenced was peripheral blood or thyroid tissue (not recorded which). The receptors originated from an adult woman with Graves' disease, either hyperthyroidism or ophthalmopathy (not recorded which).

The rearrangement joins TRBV2 to TRBJ2-2, with 11 bases fitting TRBD2. The ends lost 6 bases at V and 6 bases at J; junction bases unmatched: 9. This CDR3 is 16 amino acids long. The germline CDR1 and CDR2 sequences are SNHLY and FYNNEI. CDR3 coding DNA: TGTGCCAGCAGACCAACTAGCGGGAGTGTTCCCGGGGAGCTGTTTTTT. It yields the protein CASRPTSGSVPGELFF.

The CDR3 is CAIRGGQGPQHF. The CDR3 DNA follows: TGTGCCATCAGGGGAGGACAGGGGCCCCAGCATTTT. This chain connects TRBV10-3 to TRBJ1-5, with 8 positions matching TRBD1. The trim removed 6 bases at V and 9 bases at J, leaving 4 bases unmatched. CDR1 ENHRY and CDR2 SYGVKD come from the germline V gene. The CDR3 loop spans 12 amino acids.

V is TRBV2 and J is TRBJ2-7; D is perhaps TRBD1 (5 bases). With 6 bases removed from V and 5 bases from J, the gap between germline ends came to 17 bases. Per germline, CDR1 SNHLY and CDR2 FYNNEI. The CDR3 has 14 residues. DNA of the CDR3: TGTGCCAGCAGGGCCGCGACAGACGATGACGAGCAGTACTTC. The encoded protein is CASRAATDDDEQYF.

This clonotype was picked up many times. The chain recombines TRBV6-2 or TRBV6-3 with TRBJ1-2; TRBD1 is a possible D gene (5 bases). The V gene's germline CDR1 is MNHEY and CDR2 SVGEGT. V was clipped by 0 bases and J by 4 bases, with 12 bases between them. The CDR3 extends over 15 amino acids. The CDR3 spells CASSYSGQRGYGYTF. CDR3 bases: TGTGCCAGCAGTTACTCGGGGCAGAGGGGCTATGGCTACACCTTC.

DNA of the CDR3: TGTGCCAGCAGCCCGGGGTGGGGCACTGAAGCTTTCTTT. Translating it yields CASSPGWGTEAFF. The chain is built from TRBV5-6 and TRBJ1-1; D is ambiguous. V lost 4 bases and J lost 4, with 11 bases in between. The germline V gene encodes CDR1 SGHDT and CDR2 YYEEEE. This CDR3 comprises 13 residues.

V is TRBV29-1 and J is TRBJ1-2, with TRBD1 as a possible D gene (6 bases). The CDR3 covers 12 residues. V was shortened by 4 bases and J by 5 bases, with 11 bases between the two germline ends. From germline, CDR1 is SQVTM and CDR2 ANQGSEA. CDR3 bases: TGCAGCGTTGCTTGGCAGGGGTATGGCTACACCTTC. It yields the protein CSVAWQGYGYTF.

This clonotype was counted between two and nine times. This chain uses TRBV6-5 with TRBJ2-7; unclear D gene. The germline V and J ends were trimmed by 11 bases and 5 bases, with 10 bases remaining between them. Germline V gives CDR1 MNHEY, CDR2 SVGAGI. The CDR3 length is 10 residues. DNA of the CDR3: TGTGCCTCAGGTAGTAACGAGCAGTACTTC. Translating it yields CASGSNEQYF.